The clone carrying this T cell receptor beta chain turned up a few times. Its specificity is unknown. This entry is derived from a study of cytomegalovirus exposure and HLA in healthy donors. Broader study findings: It was reportedly the case that the classifier diagnosed cytomegalovirus status with high specificity and sensitivity.

Researchers ran the PCR with 60 Vbeta and 13 Jbeta primers. This table comes from immunoSEQ multiplex PCR, and its TCRdb copy is limited to in-frame clones, with some not included. The profile covers 150,000 to 190,000 clones, with approximately 72% appearing a single time and 1.2% to 1.5% taken by the ten largest. V gave up 3 bases and J gave up 7 bases; unmatched junction bases: 4. The length of the CDR3 is 14 residues. Germline V CDR1 and CDR2: KGHSH, LQKENI. The chain carries TRBV18 and TRBJ2-1; 9 bases are shared with TRBD2. The sequenced sample consisted of PBMCs. This sequence was found in a man aged 18-30 years in good health and CMV-seronegative. The DNA of the CDR3 is TGTGCCAGCTCACCCTACAGCGGGAGGAATGAGCAGTTCTTC. Translated: CASSPYSGRNEQFF.